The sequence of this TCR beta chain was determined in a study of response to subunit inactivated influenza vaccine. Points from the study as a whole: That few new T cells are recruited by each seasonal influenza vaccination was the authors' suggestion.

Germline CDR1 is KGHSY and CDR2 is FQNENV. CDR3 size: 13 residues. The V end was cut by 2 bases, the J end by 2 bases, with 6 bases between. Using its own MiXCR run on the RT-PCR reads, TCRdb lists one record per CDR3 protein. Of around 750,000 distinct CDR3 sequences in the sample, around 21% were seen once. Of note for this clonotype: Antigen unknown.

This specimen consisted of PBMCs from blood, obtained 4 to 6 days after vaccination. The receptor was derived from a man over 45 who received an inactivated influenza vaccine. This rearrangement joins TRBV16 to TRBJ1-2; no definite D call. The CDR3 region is CASSQIVNYGYTF. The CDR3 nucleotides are TGTGCCAGCAGCCAAATAGTCAACTATGGCTACACCTTC.